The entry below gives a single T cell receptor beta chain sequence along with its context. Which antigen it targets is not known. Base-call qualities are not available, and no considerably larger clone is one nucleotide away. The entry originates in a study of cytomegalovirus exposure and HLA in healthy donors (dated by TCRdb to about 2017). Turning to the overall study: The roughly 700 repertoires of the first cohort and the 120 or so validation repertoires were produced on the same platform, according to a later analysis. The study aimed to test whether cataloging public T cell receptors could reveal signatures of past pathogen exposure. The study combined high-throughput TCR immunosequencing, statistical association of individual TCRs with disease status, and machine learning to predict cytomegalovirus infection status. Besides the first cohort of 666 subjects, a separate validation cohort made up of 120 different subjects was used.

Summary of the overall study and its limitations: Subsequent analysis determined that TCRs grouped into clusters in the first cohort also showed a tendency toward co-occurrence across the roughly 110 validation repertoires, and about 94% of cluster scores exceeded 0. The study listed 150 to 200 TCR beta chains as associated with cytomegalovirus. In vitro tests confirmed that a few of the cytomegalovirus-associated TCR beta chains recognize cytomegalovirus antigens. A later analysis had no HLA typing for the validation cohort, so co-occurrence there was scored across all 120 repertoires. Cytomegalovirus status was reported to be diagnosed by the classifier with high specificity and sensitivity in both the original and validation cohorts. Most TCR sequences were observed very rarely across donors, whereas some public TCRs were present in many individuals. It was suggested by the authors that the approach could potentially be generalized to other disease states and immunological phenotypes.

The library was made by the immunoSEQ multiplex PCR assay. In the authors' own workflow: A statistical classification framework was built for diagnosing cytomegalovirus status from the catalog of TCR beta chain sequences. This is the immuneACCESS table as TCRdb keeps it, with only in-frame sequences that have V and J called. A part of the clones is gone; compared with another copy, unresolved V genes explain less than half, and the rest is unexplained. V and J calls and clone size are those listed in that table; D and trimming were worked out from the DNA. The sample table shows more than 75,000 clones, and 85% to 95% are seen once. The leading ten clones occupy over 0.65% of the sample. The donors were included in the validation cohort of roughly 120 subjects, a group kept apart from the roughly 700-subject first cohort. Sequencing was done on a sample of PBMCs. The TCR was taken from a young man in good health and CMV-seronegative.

The CDR3 here reads CASSPPSDRVVVTDTQYF. The nucleotides are TGTGCCAGCAGCCCGCCCTCCGACAGGGTTGTGGTGACAGATACGCAGTATTTT. This receptor chain uses TRBV7-9 and TRBJ2-3, and TRBD1 matches 7 of the central bases. Taken from the germline V gene (reference sequence), the CDR1 and CDR2 loops are SEHNR and FQNEAQ. The CDR3 goes from the cysteine to the phenylalanine over 18 residues. Only the CDR3 region is kept as DNA, spanning 54 bases read in frame from base 1. V ends up 5 bases short and J 3 bases short, with an unmatched junction base count of 17.